This T cell receptor beta chain was documented in a study of early T cells in non-severe SARS-CoV-2 infection. Study background: Unpaired chains resulted from sequencing bulk RNA of unsorted whole blood. General study results and limits: Anti-spike CD8 responses were favored by VDJdb matching, which missed private and CD4 specificities.

The germline V gene encodes CDR1 DFQATT and CDR2 SNEGSKA (reference sequence). CDR3 length: 13 amino acids. V was pared by 2 bases and J by 2 bases, with 8 bases between. Unique molecular identifier tags were affixed to discrete cDNA molecules. TCRdb recomputed calls from the 5' RACE reads with MiXCR, one row per CDR3 protein. This table holds roughly 46,000 distinct CDR3 sequences, approximately 7.1% found once. This clonotype has a count of ten or more. No antigen is known for it. The J gene is TRBJ2-3, the V gene TRBV20-1, with D possibly being TRBD2 (5 bases). The receptor was isolated from an adult who was a healthcare worker with PCR-confirmed SARS-CoV-2 infection or an uninfected control (not recorded which). Sequenced input: whole blood. The CDR3 is CSARPGVTDTQYF. The CDR3, as DNA: TGCAGTGCTAGACCCGGGGTCACAGATACGCAGTATTTT.